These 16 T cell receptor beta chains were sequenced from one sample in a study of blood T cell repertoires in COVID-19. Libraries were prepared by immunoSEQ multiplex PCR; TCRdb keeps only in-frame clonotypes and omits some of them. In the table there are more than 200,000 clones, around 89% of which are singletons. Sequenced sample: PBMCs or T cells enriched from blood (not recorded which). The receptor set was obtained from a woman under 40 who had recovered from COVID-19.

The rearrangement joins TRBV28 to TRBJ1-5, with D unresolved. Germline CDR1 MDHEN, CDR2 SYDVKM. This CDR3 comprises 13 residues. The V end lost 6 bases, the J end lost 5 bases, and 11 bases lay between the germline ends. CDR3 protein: CASRRSTDQPQHF. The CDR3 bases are TGTGCCAGCAGACGAAGTACTGATCAGCCCCAGCATTTT.

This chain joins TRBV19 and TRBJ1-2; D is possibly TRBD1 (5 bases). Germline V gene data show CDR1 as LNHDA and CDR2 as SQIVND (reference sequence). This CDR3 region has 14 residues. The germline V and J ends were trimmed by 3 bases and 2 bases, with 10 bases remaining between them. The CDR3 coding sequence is TGTGCCAGTAGTATCGGGGGGTTCAACTATGGCTACACCTTC. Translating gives CASSIGGFNYGYTF.

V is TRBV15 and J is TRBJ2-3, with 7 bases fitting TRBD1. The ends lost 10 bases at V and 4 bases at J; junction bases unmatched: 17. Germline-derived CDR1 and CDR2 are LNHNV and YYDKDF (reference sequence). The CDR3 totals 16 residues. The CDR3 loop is CASRQGRRWMADTQYF. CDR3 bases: TGTGCCAGTCGACAGGGTCGTCGCTGGATGGCAGATACGCAGTATTTT.

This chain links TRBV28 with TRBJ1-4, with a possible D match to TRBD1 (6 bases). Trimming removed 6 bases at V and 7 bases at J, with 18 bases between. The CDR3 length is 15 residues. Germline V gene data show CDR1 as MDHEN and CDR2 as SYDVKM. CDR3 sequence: CASRFSGASGEKLFF. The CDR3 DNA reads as TGTGCCAGCAGATTTTCAGGGGCAAGCGGTGAAAAACTGTTTTTT.

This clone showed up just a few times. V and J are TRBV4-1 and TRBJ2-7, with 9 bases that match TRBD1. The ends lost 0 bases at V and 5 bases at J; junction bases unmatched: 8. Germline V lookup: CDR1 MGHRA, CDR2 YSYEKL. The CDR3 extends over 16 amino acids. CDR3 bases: TGCGCCAGCAGCCAAGATTGGACAGGGGCAAGGAACGAGCAGTACTTC. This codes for CASSQDWTGARNEQYF.

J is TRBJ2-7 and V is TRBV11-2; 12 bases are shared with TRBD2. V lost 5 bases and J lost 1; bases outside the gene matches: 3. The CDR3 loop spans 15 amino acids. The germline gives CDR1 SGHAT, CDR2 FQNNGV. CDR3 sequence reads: CASSPLAGGSYEQYF. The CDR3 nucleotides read TGTGCCAGCAGCCCACTAGCGGGAGGTTCCTACGAGCAGTACTTC.

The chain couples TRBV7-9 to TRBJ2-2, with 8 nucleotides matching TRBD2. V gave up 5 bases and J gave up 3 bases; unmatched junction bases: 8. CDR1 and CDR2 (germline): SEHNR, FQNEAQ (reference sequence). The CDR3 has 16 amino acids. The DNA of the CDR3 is TGTGCCAGCAGCGGAACTAGCGGAGGGGACACCGGGGAGCTGTTTTTT. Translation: CASSGTSGGDTGELFF.

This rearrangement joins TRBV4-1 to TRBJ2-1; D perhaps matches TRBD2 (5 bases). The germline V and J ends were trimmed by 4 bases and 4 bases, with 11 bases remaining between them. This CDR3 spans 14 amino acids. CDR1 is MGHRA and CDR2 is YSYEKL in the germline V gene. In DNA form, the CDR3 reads TGCGCCAGCAGCCCTAGCCCAAGTTACAATGAGCAGTTCTTC. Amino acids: CASSPSPSYNEQFF.

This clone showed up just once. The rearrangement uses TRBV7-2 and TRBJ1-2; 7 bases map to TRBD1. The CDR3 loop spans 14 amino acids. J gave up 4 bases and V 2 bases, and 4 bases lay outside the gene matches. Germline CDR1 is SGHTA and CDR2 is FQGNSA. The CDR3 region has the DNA TGTGCCAGCAGCTTAAAGGGACAGCCCTATGGCTACACCTTC. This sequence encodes CASSLKGQPYGYTF.

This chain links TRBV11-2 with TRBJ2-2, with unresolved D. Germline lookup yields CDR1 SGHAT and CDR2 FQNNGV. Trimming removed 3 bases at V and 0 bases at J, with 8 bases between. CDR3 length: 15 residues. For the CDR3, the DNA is TGTGCCAGCAGCTTCTCCAGGACGAACACCGGGGAGCTGTTTTTT. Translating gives CASSFSRTNTGELFF.

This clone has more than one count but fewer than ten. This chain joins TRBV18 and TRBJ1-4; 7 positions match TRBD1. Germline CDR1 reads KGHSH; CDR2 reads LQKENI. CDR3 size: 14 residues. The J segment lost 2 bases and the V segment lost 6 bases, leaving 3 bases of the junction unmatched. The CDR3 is CASSLDRTNEKLFF. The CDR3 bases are TGTGCCAGCTCCCTGGACAGGACTAATGAAAAACTGTTTTTT.

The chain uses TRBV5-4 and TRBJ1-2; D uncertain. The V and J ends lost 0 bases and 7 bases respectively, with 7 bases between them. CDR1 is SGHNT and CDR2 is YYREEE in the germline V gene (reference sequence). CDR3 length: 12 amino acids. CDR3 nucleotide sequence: TGTGCCAGCAGCTTGGCCAATAGTGGCTACACCTTC. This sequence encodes CASSLANSGYTF.

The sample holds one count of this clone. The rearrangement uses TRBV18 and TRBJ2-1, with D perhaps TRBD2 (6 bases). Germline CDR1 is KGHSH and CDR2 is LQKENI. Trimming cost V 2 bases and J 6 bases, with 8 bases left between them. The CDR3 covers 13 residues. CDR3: CASSPGTSNEQFF. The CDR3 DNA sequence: TGTGCCAGCTCACCAGGGACTTCCAATGAGCAGTTCTTC.

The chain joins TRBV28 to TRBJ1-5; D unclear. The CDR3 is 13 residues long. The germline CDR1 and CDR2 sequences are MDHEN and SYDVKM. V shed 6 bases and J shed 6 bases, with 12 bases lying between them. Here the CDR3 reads CASRPTTGQPQHF. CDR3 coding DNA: TGTGCCAGCAGACCGACTACGGGTCAGCCCCAGCATTTT.

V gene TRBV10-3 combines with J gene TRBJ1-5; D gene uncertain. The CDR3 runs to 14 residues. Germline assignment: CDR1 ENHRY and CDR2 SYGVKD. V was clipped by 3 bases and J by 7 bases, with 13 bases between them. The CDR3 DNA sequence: TGTGCCATCAGTGACGAGGTCGCAGAACAGCCCCAGCATTTT. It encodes CAISDEVAEQPQHF.

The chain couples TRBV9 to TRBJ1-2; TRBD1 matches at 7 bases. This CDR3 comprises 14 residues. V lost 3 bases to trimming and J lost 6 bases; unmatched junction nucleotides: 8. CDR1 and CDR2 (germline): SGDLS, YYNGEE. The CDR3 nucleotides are TGTGCCAGCAGCGCTCCCACCGACAGGGATGGCTACACCTTC. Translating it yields CASSAPTDRDGYTF.